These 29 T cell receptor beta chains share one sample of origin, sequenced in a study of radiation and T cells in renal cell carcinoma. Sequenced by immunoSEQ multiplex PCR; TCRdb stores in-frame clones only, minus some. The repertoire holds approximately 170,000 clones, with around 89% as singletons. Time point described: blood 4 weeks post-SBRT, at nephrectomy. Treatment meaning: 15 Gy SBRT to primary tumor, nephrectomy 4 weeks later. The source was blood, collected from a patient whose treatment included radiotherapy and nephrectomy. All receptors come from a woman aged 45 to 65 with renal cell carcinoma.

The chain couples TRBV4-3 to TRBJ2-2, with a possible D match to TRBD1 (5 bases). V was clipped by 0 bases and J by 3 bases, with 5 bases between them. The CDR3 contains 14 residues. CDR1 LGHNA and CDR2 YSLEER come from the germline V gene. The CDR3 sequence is CASSQEQDTGELFF. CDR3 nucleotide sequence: TGCGCCAGCAGCCAAGAACAGGACACCGGGGAGCTGTTTTTT.

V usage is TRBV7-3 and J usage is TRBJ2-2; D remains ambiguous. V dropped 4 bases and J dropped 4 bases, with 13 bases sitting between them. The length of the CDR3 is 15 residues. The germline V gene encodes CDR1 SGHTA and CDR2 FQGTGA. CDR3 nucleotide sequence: TGTGCCAGCAGCTCATTGGGGTCTTCCACCGGGGAGCTGTTTTTT. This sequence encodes CASSSLGSSTGELFF.

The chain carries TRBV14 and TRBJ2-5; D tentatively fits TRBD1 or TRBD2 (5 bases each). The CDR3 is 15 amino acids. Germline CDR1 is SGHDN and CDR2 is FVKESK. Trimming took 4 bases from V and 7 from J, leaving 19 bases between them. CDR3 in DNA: TGTGCCAGCAGCCGGGACGGGGCAGGCCGGTGGACCCAGTACTTC. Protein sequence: CASSRDGAGRWTQYF.

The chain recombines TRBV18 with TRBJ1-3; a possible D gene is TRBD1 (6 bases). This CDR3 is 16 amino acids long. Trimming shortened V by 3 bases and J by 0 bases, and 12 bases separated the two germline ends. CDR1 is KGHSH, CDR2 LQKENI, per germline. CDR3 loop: CASSPRHRDSGNTIYF. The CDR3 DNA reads TGTGCCAGCTCACCGCGGCACAGGGACTCTGGAAACACCATATATTTT.

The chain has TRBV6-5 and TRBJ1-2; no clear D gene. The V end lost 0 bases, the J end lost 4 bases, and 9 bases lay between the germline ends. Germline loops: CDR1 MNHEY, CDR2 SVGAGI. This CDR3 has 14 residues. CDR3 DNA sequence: TGTGCCAGCAGTTACTCGAGCCTCTCCTATGGCTACACCTTC. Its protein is CASSYSSLSYGYTF.

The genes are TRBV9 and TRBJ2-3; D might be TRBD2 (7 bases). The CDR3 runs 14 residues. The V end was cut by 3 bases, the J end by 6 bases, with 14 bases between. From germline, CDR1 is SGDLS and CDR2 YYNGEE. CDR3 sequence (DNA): TGTGCCAGCAGCGAGGGGGGGCTCATTGATACGCAGTATTTT. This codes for CASSEGGLIDTQYF.

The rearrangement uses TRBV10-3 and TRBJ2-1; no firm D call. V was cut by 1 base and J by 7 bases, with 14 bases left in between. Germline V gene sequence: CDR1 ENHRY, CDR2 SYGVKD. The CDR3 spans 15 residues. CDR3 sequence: CAISEYRDSVNEQFF. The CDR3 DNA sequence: TGTGCCATCAGTGAGTACCGCGATTCGGTAAATGAGCAGTTCTTC.

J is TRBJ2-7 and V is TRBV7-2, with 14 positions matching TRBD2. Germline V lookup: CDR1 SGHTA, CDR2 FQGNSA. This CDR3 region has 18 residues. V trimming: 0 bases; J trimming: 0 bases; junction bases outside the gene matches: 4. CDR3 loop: CASSLAKTSGGASYEQYF. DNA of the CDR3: TGTGCCAGCAGCTTAGCAAAGACTAGCGGGGGGGCCTCCTACGAGCAGTACTTC.

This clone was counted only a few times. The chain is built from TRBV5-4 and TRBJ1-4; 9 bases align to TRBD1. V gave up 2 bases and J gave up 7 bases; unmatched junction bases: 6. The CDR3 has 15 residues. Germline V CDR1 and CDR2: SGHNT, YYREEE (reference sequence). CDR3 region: CASSFELDRGEKLFF. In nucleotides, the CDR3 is TGTGCCAGCAGCTTTGAGCTGGACAGGGGTGAAAAACTGTTTTTT.

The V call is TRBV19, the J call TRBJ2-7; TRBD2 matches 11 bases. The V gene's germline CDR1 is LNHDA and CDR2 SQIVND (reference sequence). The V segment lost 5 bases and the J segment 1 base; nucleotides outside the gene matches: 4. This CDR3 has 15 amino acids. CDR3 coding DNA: TGTGCCAGTAGTGGCGGGACTAGCGGATCCTACGAGCAGTACTTC. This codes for CASSGGTSGSYEQYF. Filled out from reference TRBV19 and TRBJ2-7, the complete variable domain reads DGGITQSPKYLFRKEGQNVTLSCEQNLNHDAMYWYRQDPGQGLRLIYYSQIVNDFQKGDIAEGYSVSREKKESFPLTVTSAQKNPTAFYLCASSGGTSGSYEQYFGPGTRLTVT.

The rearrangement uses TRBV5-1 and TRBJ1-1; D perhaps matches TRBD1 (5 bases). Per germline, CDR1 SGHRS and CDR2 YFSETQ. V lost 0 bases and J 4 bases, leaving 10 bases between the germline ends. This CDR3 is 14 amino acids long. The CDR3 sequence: CASSLVPGLTEAFF. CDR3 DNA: TGCGCCAGCAGCTTGGTCCCGGGACTCACTGAAGCTTTCTTT.

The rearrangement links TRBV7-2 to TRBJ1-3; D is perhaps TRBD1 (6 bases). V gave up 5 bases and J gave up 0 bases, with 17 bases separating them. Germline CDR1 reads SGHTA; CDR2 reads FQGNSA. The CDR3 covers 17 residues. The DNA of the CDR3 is TGTGCCAGCAGCATAACAGGGTCCGCCCTCTCTGGAAACACCATATATTTT. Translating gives CASSITGSALSGNTIYF.

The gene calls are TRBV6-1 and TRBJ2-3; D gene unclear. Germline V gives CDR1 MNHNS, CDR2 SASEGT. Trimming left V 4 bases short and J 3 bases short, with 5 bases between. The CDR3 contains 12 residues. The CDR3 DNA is TGTGCCAGCAGTGGTCAAACAGATACGCAGTATTTT. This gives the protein CASSGQTDTQYF.

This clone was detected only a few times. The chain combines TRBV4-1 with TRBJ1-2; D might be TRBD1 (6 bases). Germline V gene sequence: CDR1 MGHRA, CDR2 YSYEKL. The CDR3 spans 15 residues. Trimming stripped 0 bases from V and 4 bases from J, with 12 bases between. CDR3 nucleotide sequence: TGCGCCAGCAGCCAAGAACAGGGTGCTACCTATGGCTACACCTTC. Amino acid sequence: CASSQEQGATYGYTF.

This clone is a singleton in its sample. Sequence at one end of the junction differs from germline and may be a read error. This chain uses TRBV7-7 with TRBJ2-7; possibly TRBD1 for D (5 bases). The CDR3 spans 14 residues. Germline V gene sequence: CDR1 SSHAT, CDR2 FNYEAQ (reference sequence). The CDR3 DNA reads TGTGCTAGCAGCCCCGGACATGGGATCTACGAGCAGTACTTC. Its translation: CASSPGHGIYEQYF.

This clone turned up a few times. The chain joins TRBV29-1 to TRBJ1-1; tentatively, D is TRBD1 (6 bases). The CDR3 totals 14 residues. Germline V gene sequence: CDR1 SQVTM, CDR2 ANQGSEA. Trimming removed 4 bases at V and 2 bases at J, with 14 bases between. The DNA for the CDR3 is TGCAGCGTTGCCAACAGGGCAAGAAACACTGAAGCTTTCTTT. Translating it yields CSVANRARNTEAFF. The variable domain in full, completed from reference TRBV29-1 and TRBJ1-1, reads SAVISQKPSRDICQRGTSLTIQCQVDSQVTMMFWYRQQPGQSLTLIATANQGSEATYESGFVIDKFPISRPNLTFSTLTVSNMSPEDSSIYLCSVANRARNTEAFFGQGTRLTVV.

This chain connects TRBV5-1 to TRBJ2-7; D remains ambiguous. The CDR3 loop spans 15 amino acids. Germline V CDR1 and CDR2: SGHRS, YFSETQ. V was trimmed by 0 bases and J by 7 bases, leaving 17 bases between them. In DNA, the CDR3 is TGCGCCAGCAGCTTGGAGGGCTCTACACGCCGGGAGCAGTACTTC. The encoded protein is CASSLEGSTRREQYF.

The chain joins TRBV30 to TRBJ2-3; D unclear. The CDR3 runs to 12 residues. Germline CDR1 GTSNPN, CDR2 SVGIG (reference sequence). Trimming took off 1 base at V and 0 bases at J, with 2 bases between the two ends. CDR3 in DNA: TGTGCCTGGAGTGGAAGCACAGATACGCAGTATTTT. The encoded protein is CAWSGSTDTQYF.

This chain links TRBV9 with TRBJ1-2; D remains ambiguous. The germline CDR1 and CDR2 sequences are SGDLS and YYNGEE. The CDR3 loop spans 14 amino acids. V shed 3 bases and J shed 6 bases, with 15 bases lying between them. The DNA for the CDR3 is TGTGCCAGCAGCGCGACAACCACTTGGAATGGCTACACCTTC. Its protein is CASSATTTWNGYTF.

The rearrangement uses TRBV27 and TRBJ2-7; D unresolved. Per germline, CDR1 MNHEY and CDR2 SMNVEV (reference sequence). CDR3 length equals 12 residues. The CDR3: CAAGWHSYEQYF. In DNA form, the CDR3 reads TGTGCGGCCGGCTGGCACTCCTACGAGCAGTACTTC.

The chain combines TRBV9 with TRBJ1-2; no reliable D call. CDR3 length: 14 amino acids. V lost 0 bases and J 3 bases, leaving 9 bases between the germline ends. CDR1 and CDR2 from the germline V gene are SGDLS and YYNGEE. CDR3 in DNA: TGTGCCAGCAGCGTAGGGCCCAGCTACTATGGCTACACCTTC. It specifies CASSVGPSYYGYTF.

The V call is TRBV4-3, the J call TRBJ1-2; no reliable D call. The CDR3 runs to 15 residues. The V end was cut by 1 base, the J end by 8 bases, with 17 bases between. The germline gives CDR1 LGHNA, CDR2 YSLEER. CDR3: CASSQVESTIYGYTF. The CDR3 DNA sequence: TGCGCCAGCAGCCAAGTTGAGAGTACGATATACGGCTACACCTTC.

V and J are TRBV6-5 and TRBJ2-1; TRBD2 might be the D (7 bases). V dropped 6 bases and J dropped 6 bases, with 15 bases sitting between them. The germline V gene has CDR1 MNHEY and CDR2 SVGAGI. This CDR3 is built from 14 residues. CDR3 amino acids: CASSSRGAPNEQFF. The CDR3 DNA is TGTGCCAGCAGCTCCCGGGGGGCCCCCAATGAGCAGTTCTTC.

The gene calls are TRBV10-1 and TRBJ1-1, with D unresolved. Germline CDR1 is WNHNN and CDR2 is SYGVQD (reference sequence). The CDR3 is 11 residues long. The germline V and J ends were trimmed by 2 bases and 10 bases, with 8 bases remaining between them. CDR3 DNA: TGCGCCAGCAGTGAGAACGTCGCAGCTTTCTTT. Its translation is CASSENVAAFF.

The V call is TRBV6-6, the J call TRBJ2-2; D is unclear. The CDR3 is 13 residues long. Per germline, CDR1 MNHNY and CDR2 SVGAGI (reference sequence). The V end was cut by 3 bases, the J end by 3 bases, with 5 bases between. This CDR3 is CASSYFDTGELFF. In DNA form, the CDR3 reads TGTGCCAGCAGTTATTTTGACACCGGGGAGCTGTTTTTT.

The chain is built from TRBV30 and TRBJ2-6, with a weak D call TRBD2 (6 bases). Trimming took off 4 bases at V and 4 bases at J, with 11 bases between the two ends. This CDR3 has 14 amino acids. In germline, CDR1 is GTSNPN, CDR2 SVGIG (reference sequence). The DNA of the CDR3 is TGTGCCTGGAATCAGGGAGGAGGGGCCAACGTCCTGACTTTC. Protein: CAWNQGGGANVLTF.

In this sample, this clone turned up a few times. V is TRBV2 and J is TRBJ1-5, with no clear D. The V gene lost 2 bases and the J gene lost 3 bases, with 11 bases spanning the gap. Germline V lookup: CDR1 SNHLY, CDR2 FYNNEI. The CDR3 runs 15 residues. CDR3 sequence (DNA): TGTGCCAGCAGTGAAAGGATAAGGGTCAATCAGCCCCAGCATTTT. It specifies CASSERIRVNQPQHF.

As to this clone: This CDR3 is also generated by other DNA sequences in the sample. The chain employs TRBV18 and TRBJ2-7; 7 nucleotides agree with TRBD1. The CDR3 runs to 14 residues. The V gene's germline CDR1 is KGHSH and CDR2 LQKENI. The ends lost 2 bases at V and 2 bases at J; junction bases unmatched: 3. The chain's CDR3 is CASSPRTGTYEQYF. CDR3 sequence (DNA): TGTGCCAGCTCACCAAGGACAGGCACCTACGAGCAGTACTTC.

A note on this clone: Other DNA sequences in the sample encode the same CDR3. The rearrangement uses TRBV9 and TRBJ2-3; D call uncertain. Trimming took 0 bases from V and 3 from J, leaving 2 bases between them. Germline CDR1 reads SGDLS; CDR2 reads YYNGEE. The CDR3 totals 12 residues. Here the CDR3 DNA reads TGTGCCAGCAGCGTAGTTACAGATACGCAGTATTTT. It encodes CASSVVTDTQYF.